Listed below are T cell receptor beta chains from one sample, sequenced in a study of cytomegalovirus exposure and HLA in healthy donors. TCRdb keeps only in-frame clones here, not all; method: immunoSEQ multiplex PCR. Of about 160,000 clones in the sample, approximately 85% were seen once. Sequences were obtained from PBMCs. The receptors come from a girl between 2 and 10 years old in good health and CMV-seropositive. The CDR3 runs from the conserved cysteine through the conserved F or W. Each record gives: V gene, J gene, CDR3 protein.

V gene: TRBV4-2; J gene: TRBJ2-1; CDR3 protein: CASSHALAGLYNEQFF
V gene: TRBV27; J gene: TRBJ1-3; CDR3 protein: CASRSSGNTIYF
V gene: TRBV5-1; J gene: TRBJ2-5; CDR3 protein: CASSWEGGETQYF
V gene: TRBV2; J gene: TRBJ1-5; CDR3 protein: CASSDPSRKRGQPQHF
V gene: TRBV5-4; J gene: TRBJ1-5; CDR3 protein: CASSVSGSRHQPQHF
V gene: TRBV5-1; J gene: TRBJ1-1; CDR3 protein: CASSDRIEAFF
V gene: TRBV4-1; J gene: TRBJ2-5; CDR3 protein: CASSPWGSGRGETQYF
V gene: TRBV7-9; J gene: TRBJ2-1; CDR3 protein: CASSLIRTSGNNEQFF
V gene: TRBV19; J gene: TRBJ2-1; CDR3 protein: CASSRDRVSYNEQFF
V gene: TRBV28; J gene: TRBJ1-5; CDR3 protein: CASSTAGTRYSNQPQHF
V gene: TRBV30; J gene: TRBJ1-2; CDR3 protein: CAWSFSGTYGYTF
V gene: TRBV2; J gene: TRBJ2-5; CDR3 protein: CASAGLYQETQYF
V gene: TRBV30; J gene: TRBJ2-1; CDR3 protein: CAVSLAGSTRGGEQFF
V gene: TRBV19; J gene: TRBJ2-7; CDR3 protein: CASSIGAGDLFYEQYF
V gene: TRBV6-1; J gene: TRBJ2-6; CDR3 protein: CGAGSGANVLTF
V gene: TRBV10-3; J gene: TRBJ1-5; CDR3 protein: CAISETGSSNQPQHF
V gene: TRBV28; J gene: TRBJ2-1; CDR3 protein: CASSFPPTVKLAGGDYNEQFF
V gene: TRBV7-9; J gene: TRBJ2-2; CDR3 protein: CASFGGRDTGELFF
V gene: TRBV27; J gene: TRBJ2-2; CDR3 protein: CASSGTNTGELFF
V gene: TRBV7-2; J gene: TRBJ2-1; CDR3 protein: CASSPQNHNEQFF
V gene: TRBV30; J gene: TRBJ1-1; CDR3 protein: CAWSPSGNTEAFF
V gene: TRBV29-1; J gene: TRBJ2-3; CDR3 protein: CSSAGGSQLDTGTDTQYF